The rows below give T cell receptor beta chains drawn from one sample of a study of spatial heterogeneity in lung cancer. One entry per CDR3 protein results from TCRdb running MiXCR on the 5' RACE reads. The sample includes 7,000 to 9,500 distinct CDR3 sequences, approximately 5.5% of them seen just once. Sequencing was performed on lung tumor tissue, taken at surgery. The receptor source for this set is a female donor with early-stage non-small cell lung cancer. CDR3s include the opening cysteine and the closing phenylalanine or tryptophan. The D gene is left open where the match is weak. The size entry is marked missing in some rows and otherwise reads once, few, many or a size class.

j_call: TRBJ2-4
d_call: -
clone_size: many
v_call: TRBV20-1
cdr3_length: 12
cdr3_nt: TGCAGTGCCAGGGTCGACTCGGGCATTCAGTACTTC
cdr3_aa: CSARVDSGIQYF

j_call: TRBJ2-1
d_call: TRBD2
clone_size: many
v_call: TRBV6-2/TRBV6-3
cdr3_length: 15
cdr3_nt: TGTGCCAGGACCTGGGGGGGGTTAAGGAACAATGAGCAGTTCTTC
cdr3_aa: CARTWGGLRNNEQFF

j_call: TRBJ2-3
d_call: TRBD2
clone_size: many
v_call: TRBV7-6
cdr3_length: 22
cdr3_nt: TGTGCCAGCAGCTTCCCAGAAGGGGGAGCAGCGGGAGAACATAAAAGCACAGATACGCAGTATTTT
cdr3_aa: CASSFPEGGAAGEHKSTDTQYF

j_call: TRBJ1-3
d_call: -
clone_size: many
v_call: TRBV3-1
cdr3_length: 15
cdr3_nt: TGTGCCAGCAGCCAAGATGGCAGCTCCGGAAACACCATATATTTT
cdr3_aa: CASSQDGSSGNTIYF

j_call: TRBJ2-3
d_call: -
clone_size: -
v_call: TRBV6-6
cdr3_length: 15
cdr3_nt: TGTGCCAGCAGTTACCCAGGAGGTGGGACAGATACGCAGTATTTT
cdr3_aa: CASSYPGGGTDTQYF

j_call: TRBJ2-3
d_call: -
clone_size: many
v_call: TRBV2
cdr3_length: 12
cdr3_nt: TGTGCCAGCAGTGATTCCAGGGCCGCGCAGTATTTT
cdr3_aa: CASSDSRAAQYF

j_call: TRBJ2-3
d_call: -
clone_size: medium-sized
v_call: TRBV29-1
cdr3_length: 12
cdr3_nt: TGCAGCGTTGAAGTCAATCAGGGGACAATTTTTTTT
cdr3_aa: CSVEVNQGTIFF

j_call: TRBJ1-1
d_call: -
clone_size: medium-sized
v_call: TRBV12-3/TRBV12-4
cdr3_length: 14
cdr3_nt: TGTGCCAGCAGTTTATCAGGGTGGAACACTGAAGCTTTCTTT
cdr3_aa: CASSLSGWNTEAFF

j_call: TRBJ2-7
d_call: -
clone_size: medium-sized
v_call: TRBV20-1
cdr3_length: 14
cdr3_nt: TGCAGTGCTAGAGATCGTGCGGGAAGGTACGAGCAGTACTTC
cdr3_aa: CSARDRAGRYEQYF

j_call: TRBJ2-2
d_call: TRBD2
clone_size: few
v_call: TRBV7-2
cdr3_length: 16
cdr3_nt: TGTGCCAGCAGTGTCCTAGCGGGGCGGAACACCGGGGAGCTGTTTTTT
cdr3_aa: CASSVLAGRNTGELFF

j_call: TRBJ2-3
d_call: TRBD2
clone_size: many
v_call: TRBV7-2
cdr3_length: 15
cdr3_nt: TGTGCCAGCACCACTAGCGGCCTAGGGACAGATACGCAGTATTTT
cdr3_aa: CASTTSGLGTDTQYF

j_call: TRBJ2-5
d_call: -
clone_size: -
v_call: TRBV7-8
cdr3_length: 14
cdr3_nt: TGTGCCAGCAGCTTAGCGCAGACTCAAGAGACCCAGTACTTC
cdr3_aa: CASSLAQTQETQYF

j_call: TRBJ2-2
d_call: -
clone_size: many
v_call: TRBV20-1
cdr3_length: 14
cdr3_nt: TGCAGTGCCGCAGGGGCCCCCAACACCGGGGAGCTGTTTTTT
cdr3_aa: CSAAGAPNTGELFF

j_call: TRBJ1-5
d_call: -
clone_size: many
v_call: TRBV6-1
cdr3_length: 16
cdr3_nt: TGTGCCAGCAGTGTGTCGGCTCTTGGTGGGGCTCAGCCCCAGCATTTT
cdr3_aa: CASSVSALGGAQPQHF

j_call: TRBJ1-6
d_call: TRBD1
clone_size: many
v_call: TRBV4-1
cdr3_length: 13
cdr3_nt: TGCGCCAGCAGCCCCGGACAGGGCTCACCCCTCCACTTT
cdr3_aa: CASSPGQGSPLHF

j_call: TRBJ2-1
d_call: -
clone_size: many
v_call: TRBV7-3
cdr3_length: 13
cdr3_nt: TGTGCCAGCAGCTTAGGGAGCGGAGGGGAGCAGTTCTTC
cdr3_aa: CASSLGSGGEQFF

j_call: TRBJ1-1
d_call: TRBD1
clone_size: many
v_call: TRBV15
cdr3_length: 17
cdr3_nt: TGTGCCACCAGCAGAGATTCGAGGACAGGAGCGAACACTGAAGCTTTCTTT
cdr3_aa: CATSRDSRTGANTEAFF

j_call: TRBJ2-3
d_call: TRBD1
clone_size: many
v_call: TRBV10-3
cdr3_length: 15
cdr3_nt: TGTGCCATCACCCCGGGACAGGGGAGCACAGATACGCAGTATTTT
cdr3_aa: CAITPGQGSTDTQYF

j_call: TRBJ1-1
d_call: -
clone_size: -
v_call: TRBV2
cdr3_length: 12
cdr3_nt: TGTGCCAGCAAGGAAGCAGTCCCGACGGGATTCTTT
cdr3_aa: CASKEAVPTGFF

j_call: TRBJ1-2
d_call: -
clone_size: medium-sized
v_call: TRBV6-5
cdr3_length: 13
cdr3_nt: TGTGCCAGCAGTTCACGGGGGACGTTTGGCTACACCTTC
cdr3_aa: CASSSRGTFGYTF

j_call: TRBJ2-1
d_call: TRBD2
clone_size: many
v_call: TRBV7-2
cdr3_length: 17
cdr3_nt: TGTGCCAGCAGCACTCGGGCGACTAGCGGCACCTACAATGAGCAGTTCTTC
cdr3_aa: CASSTRATSGTYNEQFF

j_call: TRBJ1-2
d_call: TRBD1
clone_size: many
v_call: TRBV12-3/TRBV12-4
cdr3_length: 15
cdr3_nt: TGTGCCAGCAGACCATCCGGGGACAGGTCTTATGGCTACACCTTC
cdr3_aa: CASRPSGDRSYGYTF

j_call: TRBJ2-3
d_call: -
clone_size: many
v_call: TRBV6-6
cdr3_length: 12
cdr3_nt: TGTGCCAGCAGTTACTTCCGAGATACGCAGTATTTT
cdr3_aa: CASSYFRDTQYF

j_call: TRBJ2-7
d_call: TRBD2
clone_size: few
v_call: TRBV23-1
cdr3_length: 15
cdr3_nt: TGCGCCAGCAGGACTAGCGGGAGTGCGTCCTACGAGCAGTACTTC
cdr3_aa: CASRTSGSASYEQYF

j_call: TRBJ1-2
d_call: -
clone_size: -
v_call: TRBV7-9
cdr3_length: 13
cdr3_nt: TGTGCCAGCAGTATTAACAGAGGGGATGGCTACACCTTC
cdr3_aa: CASSINRGDGYTF

j_call: TRBJ2-5
d_call: -
clone_size: medium-sized
v_call: TRBV18
cdr3_length: 13
cdr3_nt: TGTGCCAGCTCACTAACGGTTCAAGAGACCCAGTACTTC
cdr3_aa: CASSLTVQETQYF

j_call: TRBJ2-5
d_call: -
clone_size: few
v_call: TRBV12-3/TRBV12-4
cdr3_length: 15
cdr3_nt: TGTGCCAGCAGTTTCGACGGGGATCCCCAAGAGACCCAGTACTTC
cdr3_aa: CASSFDGDPQETQYF

j_call: TRBJ2-7
d_call: TRBD1
clone_size: many
v_call: TRBV27
cdr3_length: 15
cdr3_nt: TGTGCCAGCAGTCCTGGGACAGGGGGGTCCTACGAGCAGTACTTC
cdr3_aa: CASSPGTGGSYEQYF

j_call: TRBJ2-2
d_call: TRBD2
clone_size: many
v_call: TRBV7-2
cdr3_length: 16
cdr3_nt: TGTGCCAGCAGCTTAGTCAGCCCGGGAGGGCCCGGGGAGCTGTTTTTT
cdr3_aa: CASSLVSPGGPGELFF

j_call: TRBJ2-7
d_call: -
clone_size: -
v_call: TRBV5-1
cdr3_length: 12
cdr3_nt: TGCGCCAGCAGGGCGGCCGGCTACGAGCAGTACTTC
cdr3_aa: CASRAAGYEQYF

j_call: TRBJ1-4
d_call: TRBD1
clone_size: many
v_call: TRBV20-1
cdr3_length: 14
cdr3_nt: TGCAGTGCCGGACAGGGGGAAACTAATGAAAAACTGTTTTTT
cdr3_aa: CSAGQGETNEKLFF

j_call: TRBJ2-7
d_call: -
clone_size: medium-sized
v_call: TRBV2
cdr3_length: 14
cdr3_nt: TGTGCCAGCAGGGACCCCGGGACACAGCGAGAGCAGTACTTC
cdr3_aa: CASRDPGTQREQYF

j_call: TRBJ1-1
d_call: -
clone_size: many
v_call: TRBV29-1
cdr3_length: 14
cdr3_nt: TGCAGCGTTGGGTACGGGGAGATGAACACTGAAGCTTTCTTT
cdr3_aa: CSVGYGEMNTEAFF

j_call: TRBJ2-7
d_call: TRBD2
clone_size: many
v_call: TRBV6-1
cdr3_length: 14
cdr3_nt: TGTGCCAGCAGTCGGACTAGCGGAATCTACGAGCAGTACTTC
cdr3_aa: CASSRTSGIYEQYF

j_call: TRBJ2-7
d_call: -
clone_size: many
v_call: TRBV20-1
cdr3_length: 14
cdr3_nt: TGCAGTGCTAGAGAGCAGGGGGGCCTTTACGAGCAGTACTTC
cdr3_aa: CSAREQGGLYEQYF

j_call: TRBJ1-1
d_call: -
clone_size: many
v_call: TRBV27
cdr3_length: 14
cdr3_nt: TGTGCCAGCAGTCCCATGTTAGGGAACACTGAAGCTTTCTTT
cdr3_aa: CASSPMLGNTEAFF

j_call: TRBJ1-2
d_call: -
clone_size: many
v_call: TRBV10-3
cdr3_length: 11
cdr3_nt: TGTGCCATCAAGGGAGACTATGGCTACACCTTC
cdr3_aa: CAIKGDYGYTF

j_call: TRBJ2-2
d_call: -
clone_size: many
v_call: TRBV18
cdr3_length: 14
cdr3_nt: TGTGCCAGCTCACCGGCTAACCGGCCCGGGGAGCTGTTTTTT
cdr3_aa: CASSPANRPGELFF

j_call: TRBJ1-5
d_call: TRBD1
clone_size: -
v_call: TRBV6-2/TRBV6-3
cdr3_length: 17
cdr3_nt: TGTGCCAGCAGTTACGGAACGGGACAGGGGCGTAATCAGCCCCAGCATTTT
cdr3_aa: CASSYGTGQGRNQPQHF

j_call: TRBJ2-3
d_call: -
clone_size: many
v_call: TRBV7-6
cdr3_length: 15
cdr3_nt: TGTGCCAGCAGCTTAGGGGTAACTAGCACAGATACGCAGTATTTT
cdr3_aa: CASSLGVTSTDTQYF

j_call: TRBJ2-3
d_call: TRBD2
clone_size: many
v_call: TRBV6-5
cdr3_length: 15
cdr3_nt: TGTGCCAGCAGGTGGACTAGCGGGAGGTTGGATACGCAGTATTTT
cdr3_aa: CASRWTSGRLDTQYF

j_call: TRBJ1-1
d_call: -
clone_size: -
v_call: TRBV5-1
cdr3_length: 13
cdr3_nt: TGCGCCAGCAGCTTGCGGGGTGCGGCTGAAGCTTTCTTT
cdr3_aa: CASSLRGAAEAFF

j_call: TRBJ2-7
d_call: TRBD1
clone_size: medium-sized
v_call: TRBV5-1
cdr3_length: 14
cdr3_nt: TGCGCCAGCAGCTTGCAGGGGGATCAGTACGAGCAGTACTTC
cdr3_aa: CASSLQGDQYEQYF

j_call: TRBJ1-5
d_call: -
clone_size: many
v_call: TRBV29-1
cdr3_length: 13
cdr3_nt: TGCAGCGTTAGGGAAGAAGACAATCAGCCCCAGCATTTT
cdr3_aa: CSVREEDNQPQHF

j_call: TRBJ2-1
d_call: -
clone_size: -
v_call: TRBV7-9
cdr3_length: 12
cdr3_nt: TGTGCCAGCAGCTTAAAGAACAATGAGCAGTTCTTC
cdr3_aa: CASSLKNNEQFF

j_call: TRBJ2-2
d_call: TRBD1
clone_size: many
v_call: TRBV6-6
cdr3_length: 16
cdr3_nt: TGTGCCAGCAGGATTCCGCCGGGACAGGGGTACGGGGAGCTGTTTTTT
cdr3_aa: CASRIPPGQGYGELFF

j_call: TRBJ2-3
d_call: TRBD2
clone_size: -
v_call: TRBV10-3
cdr3_length: 15
cdr3_nt: TGTGCCATCAGCCCCGGACTAGCGAACACAGATACGCAGTATTTT
cdr3_aa: CAISPGLANTDTQYF

j_call: TRBJ1-2
d_call: -
clone_size: many
v_call: TRBV12-3/TRBV12-4
cdr3_length: 14
cdr3_nt: TGTGCCAGCAGTTTTAATGCGGGGGGCGGTGGCTACACCTTC
cdr3_aa: CASSFNAGGGGYTF